This T cell receptor (beta chain) was profiled in a study of CD8 T cells in ankylosing spondylitis. MiXCR was run by TCRdb on the 5' RACE reads, yielding one entry per CDR3 protein. The sample records 300,000 to 350,000 distinct CDR3 sequences, about 20% being singletons. Details on this clonotype: Its target is unknown.

Broader study findings: There was reportedly significant enrichment of clones that were disease-linked in matched ankylosing spondylitis synovial fluid. Reactive arthritis synovial fluid and blood were previously reported to contain some motif variants.

CDR3 length: 17 amino acids. Losses at the gene ends were 4 bases for V and 7 bases for J; bases not matched to a gene: 17. Germline V gene data show CDR1 as SGHTA and CDR2 as FQGNSA. The sequenced sample was blood, either unsorted or a sorted T cell fraction (not recorded which). This TCR was sampled from a female donor with ankylosing spondylitis or in good health (not recorded which). V and J are TRBV7-2 and TRBJ1-2; TRBD1 agrees at 8 bases. Written as DNA, the CDR3 is TGTGCCAGCAGCTGGAGAGGTGGACAGGGCCTTTTAGTTGGCTACACCTTC. Residues: CASSWRGGQGLLVGYTF.